The rows below give T cell receptor beta chains drawn from one sample of a study of Graves' ophthalmopathy and Graves' hyperthyroidism. In TCRdb, the multiplex PCR reads were re-called with MiXCR into one record per CDR3 protein. This table has some 390,000 distinct CDR3 sequences, around 19% appearing once. Sequencing used peripheral blood. All receptors come from a young woman with Graves' ophthalmopathy. CDR3s include the opening cysteine and the closing phenylalanine or tryptophan.

CDR3 protein: CASSLGTGFENIQYF; V gene: TRBV7-8
CDR3 protein: CASSSWRETQYF; V gene: TRBV6-2/TRBV6-3
CDR3 protein: CASSPTGHTEAFF; V gene: TRBV6-1
CDR3 protein: CATSDSSSAKQGNYGYTF; V gene: TRBV24-1
CDR3 protein: CASGGHGYTF; V gene: TRBV6-1
CDR3 protein: CASRTRGQQETQYF; V gene: TRBV27
CDR3 protein: CASSLGSGTGQTYEQYF; V gene: TRBV11-2
CDR3 protein: CASSPGQDSYEQYF; V gene: TRBV4-2
CDR3 protein: CASSVSRGRNTIYF; V gene: TRBV9
CDR3 protein: CASSPRTGQGLLYEQYF; V gene: TRBV11-2
CDR3 protein: CASMGGHTEAFF; V gene: TRBV27
CDR3 protein: CASSWTGQANEKLFF; V gene: TRBV5-1
CDR3 protein: CAWRRDREFHYNSPLHF; V gene: TRBV30
CDR3 protein: CSAMESGRLSREQYF; V gene: TRBV20-1
CDR3 protein: CASSFPGGTEAFF; V gene: TRBV6-5
CDR3 protein: CASTASGAYEQYF; V gene: TRBV5-1
CDR3 protein: CASRQPGQGTTVKEGYTF; V gene: TRBV7-2
CDR3 protein: CASSLALGGGHYGYTF; V gene: TRBV12-3/TRBV12-4
CDR3 protein: CASSEARGRRYQETQYF; V gene: TRBV6-1
CDR3 protein: CASSSLNGGIYSYEQYF; V gene: TRBV7-8